This entry lists 22 T cell receptor beta chains sequenced from one sample in a study of T cells in Graves' hyperthyroidism and ophthalmopathy. RNA transcripts were the template for amplifying TCR beta CDR3 regions. The primer set for the first-round RT-PCR of the TCR CDR3 was HTBI. TCRdb reanalysed the multiplex PCR reads using MiXCR and keeps one entry per CDR3 protein. The sample lists 450,000 to 700,000 distinct CDR3 sequences; about 45% were seen once. The sample taken for sequencing was peripheral blood or thyroid tissue (not recorded which). Source of these receptors: an adult woman with Graves' disease, either hyperthyroidism or ophthalmopathy (not recorded which).

This clonotype appeared many times. The V call is TRBV6-5, the J call TRBJ1-4; 7 nucleotides align to TRBD1. This CDR3 comprises 15 residues. The germline V gene encodes CDR1 MNHEY and CDR2 SVGAGI. V gave up 6 bases and J gave up 8 bases; unmatched junction bases: 12. The CDR3 sequence: CASSRRQGRGEKLFF. CDR3 sequence (DNA): TGTGCCAGCAGCCGAAGACAGGGCCGGGGGGAAAAACTGTTTTTT.

This clonotype occurred many times. This sequence joins TRBV4-1 and TRBJ1-1, with D possibly TRBD1 on 5 matching bases. CDR3 length equals 14 residues. Germline assignment: CDR1 MGHRA and CDR2 YSYEKL. Trimming removed 0 bases from V and 7 bases from J, with 12 bases in between. The CDR3 sequence: CASSQDGAKREAFF. For the CDR3, the DNA is TGCGCCAGCAGCCAAGATGGGGCCAAACGTGAAGCTTTCTTT.

The chain links TRBV29-1 to TRBJ2-7, with 8 bases that match TRBD1. CDR1 and CDR2 from the germline V gene are SQVTM and ANQGSEA. The ends lost 3 bases at V and 3 bases at J; junction bases unmatched: 4. CDR3 length equals 13 residues. The CDR3 loop reads CSVDPGGDYEQYF. The CDR3 DNA is TGCAGCGTTGACCCAGGGGGCGACTACGAGCAGTACTTC.

The genes are TRBV6-4 and TRBJ2-7; 9 bases line up with TRBD1. This CDR3 is 15 amino acids long. After removal of 5 bases from V and 6 bases from J, the junction contained 11 bases not matched to a gene. Looked up from germline, CDR1 is MRHNA and CDR2 is SNTAGT. This CDR3 is CASSRPGQGWLEQYF. As DNA, the CDR3 is TGTGCCAGCAGTCGACCGGGACAGGGTTGGCTCGAGCAGTACTTC.

The gene calls are TRBV27 and TRBJ2-7, with 8 bases identical to TRBD1. The germline CDR1 and CDR2 sequences are MNHEY and SMNVEV (reference sequence). V trimming: 4 bases; J trimming: 6 bases; junction bases outside the gene matches: 8. The CDR3 runs to 14 residues. The CDR3 region is CASSSGQGVAEQYF. CDR3 nucleotide sequence: TGTGCCAGCAGTTCAGGACAGGGAGTGGCCGAGCAGTACTTC.

This chain links TRBV29-1 with TRBJ2-7, with D tentatively TRBD1 (5 bases). V was shortened by 4 bases and J by 5 bases, with 9 bases between the two germline ends. The CDR3 is made up of 11 amino acids. Per the germline V gene, CDR1 is SQVTM and CDR2 is ANQGSEA. The CDR3 nucleotides are TGCAGCGTTGTACAGGTCAACGAGCAGTACTTC. This encodes CSVVQVNEQYF.

Many counts were recorded for this clonotype. The chain carries TRBV29-1 and TRBJ2-7, with D maybe TRBD2 (6 bases). V was clipped by 6 bases and J by 6 bases, with 12 bases between them. The CDR3 extends over 11 amino acids. Germline V gives CDR1 SQVTM, CDR2 ANQGSEA. CDR3 sequence (DNA): TGCAGCGTGCTGACGGGAGTCGAGCAGTACTTC. Translated: CSVLTGVEQYF.

This clonotype was observed at least ten times. The genes are TRBV20-1 and TRBJ1-5; the match to TRBD1 covers 7 bases. Looked up from germline, CDR1 is DFQATT and CDR2 is SNEGSKA (reference sequence). The CDR3 covers 14 residues. V was pared by 7 bases and J by 5 bases, with 11 bases of the junction left unmatched. This chain's CDR3 is CSVILTGKDQPQHF. In DNA, the CDR3 is TGCAGTGTAATCTTGACAGGGAAGGATCAGCCCCAGCATTTT.

This clonotype was recorded only once. Sequence at one end of the junction differs from germline and may be a read error. The V call is TRBV6-2 or TRBV6-3, the J call TRBJ2-6, with D perhaps matching TRBD1 (7 bases). Germline CDR1 and CDR2: MNHEY and SVGEGT. The CDR3 sequence is 15 residues long. DNA for the CDR3: TGTGCCAGCAGTTCGACAGGGACTGGGGCCGACGTCCTGACTTTC. Protein sequence: CASSSTGTGADVLTF.

This chain joins TRBV27 and TRBJ2-2, with 10 bases identical to TRBD1. V dropped 5 bases and J dropped 9; count of bases not matched to a gene: 6. From germline, CDR1 is MNHEY and CDR2 SMNVEV (reference sequence). The CDR3 totals 14 residues. The CDR3: CASSPGQGRRELFF. DNA for the CDR3: TGTGCCAGCAGTCCGGGACAGGGGCGTCGGGAGCTGTTTTTT.

This sequence joins TRBV28 and TRBJ2-7; possibly TRBD2 for D (6 bases). Trimming shortened V by 3 bases and J by 2 bases, and 11 bases separated the two germline ends. The CDR3 runs to 14 residues. Germline V gives CDR1 MDHEN, CDR2 SYDVKM. DNA for the CDR3: TGTGCCAGCAGTTTTCGGGGCGGGACCTACGAGCAGTACTTC. This translates into CASSFRGGTYEQYF.

This CDR3 is CATRGVSSNQPQHF. Written as DNA, the CDR3 is TGTGCCACCCGTGGGGTGTCTAGCAATCAGCCCCAGCATTTT. The rearrangement joins TRBV19 to TRBJ1-5; the D is unclear. The V and J ends lost 10 bases and 0 bases respectively, with 13 bases between them. The CDR3 is made up of 14 amino acids. CDR1 is LNHDA and CDR2 is SQIVND in the germline V gene (reference sequence).

The rearrangement links TRBV13 to TRBJ2-2; D remains ambiguous. Germline values: CDR1 PRHDT, CDR2 FYEKMQ (reference sequence). This CDR3 has 14 residues. Trimming left V 4 bases short and J 3 bases short, with 9 bases between. CDR3 bases: TGTGCCAGCAGCTGCGGATGGGACACCGGGGAGCTGTTTTTT. Translating gives CASSCGWDTGELFF.

This clonotype occurred a few times. This chain links TRBV6-2 or TRBV6-3 with TRBJ1-1; tentative D call: TRBD1 (6 bases). Germline loops: CDR1 MNHEY, CDR2 SVGEGT. The CDR3 spans 16 residues. Between the trimmed V and J ends, which lost 2 bases and 0 bases, there was a span of 13 bases. The CDR3 DNA reads as TGTGCCAGCAGTTACCCCTGGGGGCATATGAACACTGAAGCTTTCTTT. As protein: CASSYPWGHMNTEAFF.

The J gene is TRBJ1-1, the V gene TRBV7-8, with 9 bases that match TRBD1. Germline V gives CDR1 SGHVS, CDR2 FQNEAQ. V trimming: 5 bases; J trimming: 4 bases; junction bases outside the gene matches: 8. The CDR3 length is 15 residues. CDR3 nucleotides: TGTGCCAGCAGCCGCACAGGGGGCATGGGCACTGAAGCTTTCTTT. Translating gives CASSRTGGMGTEAFF.

This clonotype was counted only a few times. The gene calls are TRBV6-4 and TRBJ2-6, with D possibly being TRBD1 (6 bases). V dropped 6 bases and J dropped 0 bases, with 9 bases sitting between them. There are 15 residues in the CDR3. Germline V CDR1 and CDR2: MRHNA, SNTAGT. As DNA, the CDR3 is TGTGCCAGCAGGAACAGGGACTCTGGGGCCAACGTCCTGACTTTC. Translation: CASRNRDSGANVLTF.

In this sample, this clonotype turned up many times. CDR3 in DNA: TGTGCCAGCAGCTTAACGGGAGGGAGTCGCACCGGGGAGCTGTTTTTT. The encoded protein is CASSLTGGSRTGELFF. The chain combines TRBV7-3 with TRBJ2-2, with 7 bases matching TRBD2. Germline V lookup: CDR1 SGHTA, CDR2 FQGTGA. Trimming removed 0 bases from V and 4 bases from J; junction bases left unmatched: 5. The CDR3 is 16 amino acids.

This clonotype was observed once. A much larger clone sits a single nucleotide away, making a read error possible. The final CDR3 position lacks the conserved phenylalanine or tryptophan, pointing to a likely read error. V and J are TRBV19 and TRBJ2-7; 14 bases map to TRBD2. V trimming: 4 bases; J trimming: 3 bases; junction bases outside the gene matches: 8. The CDR3 consists of 17 residues. The germline CDR1 and CDR2 sequences are LNHDA and SQIVND (reference sequence). The CDR3 nucleotides are TGTGCCAGTAGTAGAGGACTAGCGGGAGGCGGTTTCTACGAGCAGTACCTC. Translated: CASSRGLAGGGFYEQYL.

The gene calls are TRBV5-4 and TRBJ2-2, with TRBD2 matching over 8 bases. V was pared by 0 bases and J by 8 bases, with 9 bases of the junction left unmatched. This CDR3 has 16 residues. CDR1 SGHNT and CDR2 YYREEE come from the germline V gene (reference sequence). CDR3: CASSLVVAGNPGELFF. The CDR3 DNA reads TGTGCCAGCAGCTTGGTGGTAGCGGGAAACCCTGGGGAGCTGTTTTTT. The whole variable domain, remainder taken from reference TRBV5-4 and TRBJ2-2, is ETGVTQSPTHLIKTRGQQVTLRCSSQSGHNTVSWYQQALGQGPQFIFQYYREEENGRGNFPPRFSGLQFPNYSSELNVNALELDDSALYLCASSLVVAGNPGELFFGEGSRLTVL.

CDR3 region: CSSRMGAKAFF. CDR3 in DNA: TGCAGCTCAAGGATGGGGGCGAAAGCTTTCTTT. V is TRBV29-1 and J is TRBJ1-1; possibly TRBD1 for D (6 bases). V lost 8 bases and J lost 9, with 16 bases in between. The V gene's germline CDR1 is SQVTM and CDR2 ANQGSEA. This CDR3 has 11 residues. Filled out from reference TRBV29-1 and TRBJ1-1, the complete variable domain reads SAVISQKPSRDICQRGTSLTIQCQVDSQVTMMFWYRQQPGQSLTLIATANQGSEATYESGFVIDKFPISRPNLTFSTLTVSNMSPEDSSIYLCSSRMGAKAFFGQGTRLTVV.

This clonotype was seen repeatedly, ten times or more. The V call is TRBV6-5, the J call TRBJ2-7, with 9 positions matching TRBD2. Germline-derived CDR1 and CDR2 are MNHEY and SVGAGI. The V and J ends lost 6 bases and 7 bases, in that order; junction bases with no gene match: 7. This CDR3 comprises 13 residues. CDR3 bases: TGTGCCAGCAGGGGAGGACTAGCGAGGGAGCAGTACTTC. Residues: CASRGGLAREQYF.

The J gene is TRBJ1-1, the V gene TRBV14, with D tentatively TRBD1 (5 bases). Germline-derived CDR1 and CDR2 are SGHDN and FVKESK. The V gene lost 3 bases and the J gene lost 4 bases, with 21 bases spanning the gap. This CDR3 contains 17 residues. CDR3 coding DNA: TGTGCCAGCAGCCAGTTCCTAGCGAGCGGGGGGTTCACTGAAGCTTTCTTT. As protein: CASSQFLASGGFTEAFF.